This entry lists 23 T cell receptor beta chains sequenced from one sample in a study of vaccination effects on CD4 cells after COVID-19. These TCRs are of unknown antigen specificity. Generated by immunoSEQ multiplex PCR, the TCRdb table keeps only in-frame clones and is missing some. The sample records tens of thousands of clones, around 73% being singletons. After roughly eleven days in culture, the CD4+ T cells were isolated. Participants completed two doses of the BNT162b2 or mRNA-1273 vaccine. The specimen was CD4+ T cells from PBMCs cultured without peptide, collected after COVID-19 vaccination. These receptors came from a human donor who received a COVID-19 vaccine.

The chain couples TRBV27 to TRBJ1-5, with 7 bases identical to TRBD1. CDR3 length: 15 residues. Germline values: CDR1 MNHEY, CDR2 SMNVEV (reference sequence). The junction had 6 bases not matched to a gene; V was cut back by 4 bases and J by 3 bases. The CDR3 here is CASSSRQGYNQPQHF. CDR3 DNA sequence: TGTGCCAGCAGTTCCCGACAGGGCTACAATCAGCCCCAGCATTTT.

The CDR3 coding sequence is TGCGCCAGCAGCCGCAGCCTGGGAACAGGGGGTCAAGAGACCCAGTACTTC. Amino acids: CASSRSLGTGGQETQYF. The chain is built from TRBV4-3 and TRBJ2-5; the match to TRBD1 covers 8 bases. The ends lost 4 bases at V and 2 bases at J; junction bases unmatched: 12. CDR3 size: 17 residues. Looked up from germline, CDR1 is LGHNA and CDR2 is YSLEER.

The chain carries TRBV15 and TRBJ2-2; 10 bases are a match to TRBD2. Trimming removed 4 bases from V and 0 bases from J; junction bases left unmatched: 5. The germline CDR1 and CDR2 sequences are LNHNV and YYDKDF (reference sequence). The CDR3 has 17 amino acids. CDR3: CATSTPLAGANTGELFF. DNA of the CDR3: TGTGCCACCAGCACACCTCTAGCGGGGGCGAACACCGGGGAGCTGTTTTTT.

The chain recombines TRBV28 with TRBJ2-5; a possible D gene is TRBD2 (5 bases). Germline V gene sequence: CDR1 MDHEN, CDR2 SYDVKM. The CDR3 contains 12 residues. Trimming stripped 3 bases from V and 3 bases from J, with 5 bases between. DNA for the CDR3: TGTGCCAGCAGTTTCGGGAAAGAGACCCAGTACTTC. Translation: CASSFGKETQYF.

The chain has TRBV19 and TRBJ1-5; 7 bases map to TRBD1. Germline V CDR1 and CDR2: LNHDA, SQIVND (reference sequence). This CDR3 region has 15 residues. Losses at the gene ends were 3 bases for V and 4 bases for J; bases not matched to a gene: 6. In DNA, the CDR3 is TGTGCCAGTAGTATCGGGGACAGTCTTAATCAGCCCCAGCATTTT. Translated: CASSIGDSLNQPQHF.

The gene calls are TRBV5-6 and TRBJ1-1; 9 bases are shared with TRBD1. The germline gives CDR1 SGHDT, CDR2 YYEEEE. The CDR3 is 16 residues long. V was clipped by 4 bases and J by 5 bases; unmatched bases: 12. DNA of the CDR3: TGTGCCAGCAGCCGTACACGGGACAGGGAGCGGACTGAAGCTTTCTTT. This encodes CASSRTRDRERTEAFF.

This clone was counted between two and nine times. The rearrangement uses TRBV30 and TRBJ2-2; 8 bases map to TRBD1. With V trimmed by 3 bases and J by 4 bases, 1 base remained unmatched. The CDR3 runs to 13 residues. The germline CDR1 and CDR2 sequences are GTSNPN and SVGIG (reference sequence). CDR3 bases: TGTGCCTGGAGAGACAGGGGCACCGGGGAGCTGTTTTTT. Protein sequence: CAWRDRGTGELFF.

This rearrangement joins TRBV27 to TRBJ2-7, with a possible D match to TRBD1 (6 bases). With 6 bases removed from V and 2 bases from J, the gap between germline ends came to 23 bases. This CDR3 has 17 residues. Germline V gene lookup returns CDR1 MNHEY and CDR2 SMNVEV (reference sequence). The CDR3 sequence: CASRYTTLRGDAYEQYF. The CDR3 DNA follows: TGTGCCAGCAGGTACACAACACTCAGGGGTGACGCCTACGAGCAGTACTTC.

This clone was seen just once. This chain links TRBV4-2 with TRBJ2-4, with a possible D match to TRBD2 (6 bases). The ends were cut back, 0 bases at V and 3 bases at J, with 12 bases in the middle. The CDR3 covers 16 residues. Per the germline V gene, CDR1 is LGHNA and CDR2 is YNFKEQ. CDR3 coding DNA: TGTGCCAGCAGCCAAGATCTAGCGCGGTACAAAAACATTCAGTACTTC. Its protein is CASSQDLARYKNIQYF.

This chain connects TRBV21-1 to TRBJ2-1; TRBD1, the D gene given by the table, was not confirmed from the DNA. TRBV21-1 is listed as a pseudogene. The CDR3 is made up of 17 amino acids. CDR3 region: CASSKRRGQGRFNEQFF. The CDR3, as DNA: TGTGCCAGCAGCAAACGAAGAGGACAGGGGAGGTTCAATGAGCAGTTCTTC.

This chain uses TRBV4-3 with TRBJ2-2, with D hard to call. Germline values: CDR1 LGHNA, CDR2 YSLEER. This CDR3 comprises 16 residues. The V end was cut by 0 bases, the J end by 5 bases, with 13 bases between. DNA of the CDR3: TGCGCCAGCAGCCAAGAGAGCCTGCCCGGGACCGGGGAGCTGTTTTTT. Its translation: CASSQESLPGTGELFF.

The chain combines TRBV7-2 with TRBJ1-2; D is possibly TRBD1 (5 bases). In germline, CDR1 is SGHTA, CDR2 FQGNSA. V lost 3 bases and J lost 2, with 7 bases in between. This CDR3 is 13 amino acids long. Here the CDR3 reads CASSFDSNYGYTF. The CDR3 region has the DNA TGTGCCAGCAGCTTTGACAGCAACTATGGCTACACCTTC.

This chain links TRBV3-1 (or the pseudogene TRBV3-2) with TRBJ1-2, with D unresolved. V lost 4 bases and J 8 bases, leaving 11 bases between the germline ends. This CDR3 is 12 amino acids long. Germline lookup yields CDR1 LGHDT and CDR2 YNNKEL (reference sequence). The CDR3 nucleotides read TGTGCCAGCAGCCTCCTAAGAGGGGGCTACACCTTC. Translation gives CASSLLRGGYTF.

The chain employs TRBV5-1 and TRBJ2-1; 9 bases map to TRBD1. Germline V CDR1 and CDR2: SGHRS, YFSETQ. V lost 4 bases and J lost 4; bases outside the gene matches: 15. The CDR3 is 18 amino acids. Here the CDR3 reads CASSPRWGGQGIYNEQFF. The CDR3 DNA reads TGCGCCAGCAGCCCTAGGTGGGGCGGACAGGGGATTTACAATGAGCAGTTCTTC.

This clone was recorded only once. The chain is built from TRBV7-2 and TRBJ1-6; D is possibly TRBD1 (5 bases). Trimming took off 1 base at V and 0 bases at J, with 13 bases between the two ends. The germline V gene encodes CDR1 SGHTA and CDR2 FQGNSA. CDR3 size: 18 residues. The CDR3 protein is CASSLEGTESSYNSPLHF. The DNA for the CDR3 is TGTGCCAGCAGCTTAGAGGGGACCGAGAGCTCCTATAATTCACCCCTCCACTTT.

In regard to this clone: Relative to the germline gene, one junction end is altered; a read error may explain this. CDR3 residues: CASSEGGGTPLF. CDR3 DNA sequence: TGTGCCAGCAGTGAAGGGGGGGGGACACCTCTCTTC. This chain links TRBV6-1 with TRBJ2-7; TRBD2 is a possible D gene (7 bases). Per germline, CDR1 MNHNS and CDR2 SASEGT. The CDR3 has 12 residues.

The genes are TRBV15 and TRBJ2-2; 16 positions match TRBD2. CDR3 length equals 19 residues. Per the germline V gene, CDR1 is LNHNV and CDR2 is YYDKDF (reference sequence). Trimming at V came to 5 bases and at J to 6 bases, leaving 12 bases not matched to a gene. The CDR3 DNA is TGTGCCACCAGCCCCCGGGAGGGGACTAGCGGGAGGGCGGCCGGGGAGCTGTTTTTT. Protein: CATSPREGTSGRAAGELFF.

The rearrangement links TRBV28 to TRBJ2-1; 8 nucleotides align to TRBD2. CDR3 size: 15 residues. Trimming took 5 bases from V and 6 from J; bases not matched to a gene: 9. The V gene's germline CDR1 is MDHEN and CDR2 SYDVKM. CDR3 loop: CASSPTSGRGNEQFF. CDR3 sequence (DNA): TGTGCCAGCAGTCCAACTAGCGGAAGGGGCAATGAGCAGTTCTTC.

This chain connects TRBV5-5 to TRBJ1-4; no clear D. Germline CDR1 and CDR2: SGHKS and YYEKEE (reference sequence). This CDR3 region has 12 residues. The ends were cut back, 7 bases at V and 6 bases at J, with 10 bases in the middle. The CDR3 DNA reads as TGTGCCAGCGGCCTGGTGGATGAAAAACTGTTTTTT. Protein product: CASGLVDEKLFF.

The chain links TRBV5-4 to TRBJ1-4, with D uncertain. The CDR3 has 13 residues. CDR1 SGHNT and CDR2 YYREEE come from the germline V gene (reference sequence). The V gene lost 4 bases and the J gene lost 8 bases, with 12 bases spanning the gap. Here the CDR3 DNA reads TGTGCCAGCAGCCTAGCGGCTGGAGAAAAACTGTTTTTT. Its protein is CASSLAAGEKLFF.

The rearrangement links TRBV3-1 (or the pseudogene TRBV3-2) to TRBJ2-7; 7 positions agree with TRBD1. V trimming: 5 bases; J trimming: 3 bases; junction bases outside the gene matches: 19. The CDR3 loop spans 18 amino acids. Germline V gives CDR1 LGHDT, CDR2 YNNKEL (reference sequence). The CDR3 loop is CASSTLPARSGQSYEQYF. CDR3 sequence (DNA): TGTGCCAGCAGCACGCTCCCAGCCCGCTCGGGACAGAGCTACGAGCAGTACTTC.

This sequence joins TRBV7-8 and TRBJ1-1; possibly TRBD1 for D (5 bases). The CDR3 is made up of 14 amino acids. Trimming took 1 base from V and 2 from J, leaving 8 bases between them. Germline lookup yields CDR1 SGHVS and CDR2 FQNEAQ. The CDR3 sequence: CASSLDRYNTEAFF. CDR3 in DNA: TGTGCCAGCAGCTTAGACAGGTATAACACTGAAGCTTTCTTT.

The rearrangement uses TRBV6-5 and TRBJ2-7; no definite D call. CDR3 length: 12 residues. CDR1 MNHEY and CDR2 SVGAGI come from the germline V gene. Trimming left V 7 bases short and J 3 bases short, with 10 bases between. CDR3 DNA sequence: TGTGCCAGCAAGACGGTGGGCTACGAGCAGTACTTC. The encoded protein is CASKTVGYEQYF.